These 15 T cell receptor beta chains were all obtained from the same sample, sequenced in a study of shared clonotypes between healthy human individuals. TCRdb's table, derived via immunoSEQ multiplex PCR, lists solely in-frame clones and lacks some. The repertoire includes fewer than 400,000 clones, over 65% of them detected once, and around 10% sits in the top ten. Sequencing was done on a sample of memory CD4+ T cells sorted from blood. The subset is: CD45RA-negative fraction. The receptors come from a man aged 30 to 45 in good health.

The chain links TRBV28 to TRBJ1-4; 8 positions match TRBD1. CDR1 is MDHEN, CDR2 SYDVKM, per germline. Germline trimming cut 4 bases from V and 1 base from J; bases unmatched to any gene: 8. The CDR3 is made up of 17 amino acids. CDR3: CASSSLAGGGTNEKLFF. The CDR3, as DNA: TGTGCCAGCAGTTCCCTCGCAGGGGGCGGAACTAATGAAAAACTGTTTTTT. Looking up the rest from reference TRBV28 and TRBJ1-4 gives the full variable domain: DVKVTQSSRYLVKRTGEKVFLECVQDMDHENMFWYRQDPGLGLRLIYFSYDVKMKEKGDIPEGYSVSREKKERFSLILESASTNQTSMYLCASSSLAGGGTNEKLFFGSGTQLSVL.

The DNA of the CDR3 is TGTGCCAGCAGCTTAGCTGGCGGGAGATTGGGAGAGACCCAGTACTTC. As protein: CASSLAGGRLGETQYF. The rearrangement joins TRBV7-2 to TRBJ2-5; 7 bases match TRBD2. This CDR3 is 16 amino acids long. Germline V gene lookup returns CDR1 SGHTA and CDR2 FQGNSA. V lost 0 bases to trimming and J lost 4 bases; unmatched junction nucleotides: 8.

The chain is built from TRBV7-2 and TRBJ2-7, with D possibly TRBD1 on 6 matching bases. V lost 5 bases to trimming and J lost 4 bases, with 18 bases between them. From germline, CDR1 is SGHTA and CDR2 FQGNSA. This CDR3 has 15 residues. The CDR3 spells CASSILLRTDYEQYF. The CDR3 bases are TGTGCCAGCAGCATCTTACTCCGGACAGATTACGAGCAGTACTTC.

This clone was detected once. This chain uses TRBV28 with TRBJ1-2; the match to TRBD1 covers 8 bases. With 7 bases clipped from V and 6 bases from J, the junction kept 10 bases outside the gene matches. CDR3 length: 14 residues. CDR1 and CDR2 from the germline V gene are MDHEN and SYDVKM. The CDR3 protein is CASNQDRVIHGYTF. The CDR3 coding sequence is TGTGCCAGCAACCAGGACAGGGTGATACATGGCTACACCTTC.

This sequence joins TRBV11-3 and TRBJ2-3, with D possibly TRBD1 on 5 matching bases. Germline V CDR1 and CDR2: SGHNT, YENEEA. The CDR3 has 15 residues. V was shortened by 5 bases and J by 0 bases, with 12 bases between the two germline ends. The CDR3 reads CASSAYRGSTDTQYF. Written as DNA, the CDR3 is TGTGCCAGCAGCGCCTATAGGGGAAGCACAGATACGCAGTATTTT.

J is TRBJ1-2 and V is TRBV5-4; 7 positions agree with TRBD1. The V and J ends lost 3 bases and 3 bases, in that order; junction bases with no gene match: 5. CDR1 is SGHNT, CDR2 YYREEE, per germline (reference sequence). The CDR3 contains 14 residues. The CDR3 bases are TGTGCCAGCAGCTCCCGGGACAGCTACTATGGCTACACCTTC. Encoded protein: CASSSRDSYYGYTF. The entire variable domain, with the rest obtained from reference TRBV5-4 and TRBJ1-2, is as follows: ETGVTQSPTHLIKTRGQQVTLRCSSQSGHNTVSWYQQALGQGPQFIFQYYREEENGRGNFPPRFSGLQFPNYSSELNVNALELDDSALYLCASSSRDSYYGYTFGSGTRLTVV.

This sequence joins TRBV4-2 and TRBJ1-4; D call uncertain. V dropped 5 bases and J dropped 8 bases, with 9 bases sitting between them. The germline gives CDR1 LGHNA, CDR2 YNFKEQ. CDR3 length: 12 residues. CDR3 in DNA: TGTGCCAGCAGCAATTCGGGGGAAAAACTGTTTTTT. Translated, it gives CASSNSGEKLFF.

The V and J genes are TRBV19 and TRBJ2-7; a weak D match, TRBD2 (6 bases). V was trimmed by 7 bases and J by 12 bases, leaving 22 bases between them. Germline V gene lookup returns CDR1 LNHDA and CDR2 SQIVND (reference sequence). This CDR3 is 13 amino acids long. The CDR3 coding sequence is TGTGCCAGTAAGTCACGGCAGACGGGAGACGCGTACTTC. Protein: CASKSRQTGDAYF.

The chain has TRBV27 and TRBJ2-7, with 9 bases identical to TRBD2. The CDR3 consists of 16 residues. Germline values: CDR1 MNHEY, CDR2 SMNVEV (reference sequence). Trimming removed 5 bases from V and 2 bases from J; junction bases left unmatched: 10. The chain's CDR3 is CASSKTGTSFAYEQYF. DNA for the CDR3: TGTGCCAGCAGTAAAACCGGGACTAGCTTTGCCTACGAGCAGTACTTC.

In its sample, this clone was seen a few times. The genes are TRBV7-8 and TRBJ2-7, with D uncertain. The length of the CDR3 is 12 residues. Looked up from germline, CDR1 is SGHVS and CDR2 is FQNEAQ. Trimming took off 1 base at V and 3 bases at J, with 4 bases between the two ends. CDR3 nucleotides: TGTGCCAGCAGCTTAGATCACTACGAGCAGTACTTC. Encoded protein: CASSLDHYEQYF.

Regarding this clone: This may arise from a read error, as a much more abundant clone is one base away. This chain joins TRBV6-1 and TRBJ2-7; possible D gene TRBD1, 6 bases. Germline V gene lookup returns CDR1 MNHNS and CDR2 SASEGT. The CDR3 length is 12 residues. Trimming removed 4 bases at V and 2 bases at J, with 6 bases between. The CDR3 DNA is TGTGCCAGCAGTGGGACAGCCTACGAGCAGTACTTC. This gives the protein CASSGTAYEQYF.

V and J are TRBV6-1 and TRBJ2-1; 7 nucleotides match TRBD1. V gave up 1 base and J gave up 8 bases; unmatched junction bases: 5. The CDR3 extends over 14 amino acids. Looked up from germline, CDR1 is MNHNS and CDR2 is SASEGT. The DNA for the CDR3 is TGTGCCAGCAGTGAAGTGACAGGGCGAGATGAGCAGTTCTTC. Its translation is CASSEVTGRDEQFF.

This clone came up many times. The same CDR3 can be traced to other DNA sequences in this sample. This sequence joins TRBV6-4 and TRBJ2-6, with 7 bases that match TRBD1. Germline CDR1 MRHNA, CDR2 SNTAGT. V lost 0 bases to trimming and J lost 2 bases; unmatched junction nucleotides: 1. CDR3 length: 16 residues. CDR3 nucleotides: TGTGCCAGCAGTGACTCAGGGGGCGCTGGGGCCAACGTCCTGACTTTC. It codes for CASSDSGGAGANVLTF.

The chain uses TRBV5-1 and TRBJ2-7; perhaps TRBD2 as D (5 bases). Trimming took 4 bases from V and 6 from J, leaving 20 bases between them. The CDR3 is 15 residues long. Germline V lookup: CDR1 SGHRS, CDR2 YFSETQ. CDR3 protein: CASSPLPAEGAEQYF. CDR3 nucleotide sequence: TGCGCCAGCAGCCCCCTCCCGGCCGAGGGCGCCGAGCAGTACTTC.

The chain links TRBV21-1 to TRBJ2-7; TRBD1, the table's D call, was not compared with the DNA. TRBV21-1 constitutes a pseudogene. The CDR3 sequence is 12 residues long. CDR3 in DNA: TGTGCCAGCAGCTCCGCCAGATACGAGCAGTACTTC. This codes for CASSSARYEQYF.